One sample yielded the 29 T cell receptor beta chains listed below, sequenced in a study of shared clonotypes between healthy human individuals (dated by TCRdb to about 2020). Receptor amplification or capture employed the immunoSEQ multiplex PCR assay. TCRdb re-hosts the immuneACCESS table, in-frame sequences only. Its copies lack some clones; in the studies checked, an unresolved V gene accounts for under half of them, and the cause for the rest is not known. The sample data list around 700,000 clones, and under 80% of these were observed just once. The ten largest clones capture approximately 1.6% of the sample. Sequencing was performed on memory CD4+ T cells sorted from blood. The sample's cell subset or site label is to be understood as: CD45RA-negative fraction. These receptors all come from a woman aged 25 to 39 in good health.

The chain joins TRBV19 to TRBJ2-2, with a possible D match to TRBD2 (5 bases). V shed 2 bases and J shed 6 bases, with 13 bases lying between them. The CDR3 is made up of 15 amino acids. Germline V gene sequence: CDR1 LNHDA, CDR2 SQIVND (reference sequence). DNA for the CDR3: TGTGCCAGTAGTATACTAGGAGGTATCCCCGGGGAGCTGTTTTTT. It translates to CASSILGGIPGELFF.

The table lists this clone with a few counts. This sequence joins TRBV10-3 and TRBJ2-7, with D perhaps TRBD1 or TRBD2 (5 bases each). The CDR3 totals 14 residues. Trimming removed 10 bases from V and 2 bases from J, with 18 bases in between. The V gene's germline CDR1 is ENHRY and CDR2 SYGVKD. The chain's CDR3 is CATAYGEGTYEQYF. The CDR3 DNA reads as TGTGCCACCGCGTACGGCGAGGGGACCTACGAGCAGTACTTC.

This chain links TRBV28 with TRBJ1-2, with 8 nucleotides matching TRBD1. This CDR3 contains 17 residues. The V gene end was trimmed by 3 bases and the J gene end by 2 bases; junction bases not matched to a gene: 11. Germline CDR1 and CDR2: MDHEN and SYDVKM. In DNA, the CDR3 is TGTGCCAGCAGTTTGGTGGGAGACAGGGGAACCAACTATGGCTACACCTTC. It codes for CASSLVGDRGTNYGYTF.

This chain joins TRBV19 and TRBJ1-1, with a possible D match to TRBD1 (5 bases). CDR1 and CDR2 from the germline V gene are LNHDA and SQIVND (reference sequence). The V end was cut by 5 bases, the J end by 5 bases, with 12 bases between. The CDR3 extends over 13 amino acids. The CDR3 spells CASSGGFKTEAFF. CDR3 nucleotide sequence: TGTGCCAGTAGTGGGGGATTCAAAACTGAAGCTTTCTTT.

This chain joins TRBV18 and TRBJ1-1; 10 positions match TRBD1. Trimming at V came to 3 bases and at J to 0 bases, leaving 4 bases not matched to a gene. This CDR3 spans 16 amino acids. Germline CDR1 and CDR2: KGHSH and LQKENI. In DNA, the CDR3 is TGTGCCAGCTCACCCCGACAGGGGGCCTTGAACACTGAAGCTTTCTTT. Protein sequence: CASSPRQGALNTEAFF.

This chain uses TRBV4-1 with TRBJ2-3; TRBD2 agrees at 10 bases. CDR1 MGHRA and CDR2 YSYEKL come from the germline V gene. This CDR3 has 16 amino acids. V lost 1 base to trimming and J lost 5 bases; unmatched junction nucleotides: 6. The CDR3 loop reads CASSQVPGLAQDTQYF. In nucleotides, the CDR3 is TGCGCCAGCAGCCAAGTTCCGGGACTAGCGCAAGATACGCAGTATTTT.

The chain couples TRBV6-4 to TRBJ1-2; possible D gene TRBD1, 5 bases. Germline loops: CDR1 MRHNA, CDR2 SNTAGT. CDR3 length: 19 residues. Trimming pared 0 bases from V and 6 bases from J, leaving 26 bases between. In nucleotides, the CDR3 is TGTGCCAGCAGTGACTCTAACTTTGGGCCAGGGCTCTTTGGTCATGGCTACACCTTC. It translates to CASSDSNFGPGLFGHGYTF.

This clone was found a few times. The chain employs TRBV19 and TRBJ2-7; the D is unclear. The V and J ends lost 6 bases and 0 bases respectively, with 18 bases between them. Germline V CDR1 and CDR2: LNHDA, SQIVND (reference sequence). The CDR3 extends over 16 amino acids. The CDR3 reads CASSPVGRASSYEQYF. CDR3 coding DNA: TGTGCCAGTAGCCCAGTCGGACGGGCCAGCTCCTACGAGCAGTACTTC.

The chain recombines TRBV28 with TRBJ2-2; D is unresolved. The CDR3 totals 14 residues. V dropped 1 base and J dropped 6 bases, with 9 bases sitting between them. CDR1 MDHEN and CDR2 SYDVKM come from the germline V gene. DNA for the CDR3: TGTGCCAGCAGTTTATATCTAAGGCCCGGGGAGCTGTTTTTT. Amino acid sequence: CASSLYLRPGELFF.

Only a few counts were recorded for this clone. J is TRBJ1-1 and V is TRBV5-6, with 7 nucleotides matching TRBD1. The CDR3 spans 12 residues. Looked up from germline, CDR1 is SGHDT and CDR2 is YYEEEE. J was trimmed by 9 bases and V by 4 bases; bases with no gene match: 6. Here the CDR3 reads CASSRGQEKAFF. The CDR3 coding sequence is TGTGCCAGCAGCAGAGGACAGGAGAAAGCTTTCTTT.

CDR3 in amino acids: CASSLLAGRTDTQYF. CDR3 nucleotides: TGTGCCAGCAGCTTACTAGCGGGACGCACAGATACGCAGTATTTT. The rearrangement uses TRBV7-9 and TRBJ2-3, with 9 bases that match TRBD2. The CDR3 has 15 residues. V shed 2 bases and J 1 base; nucleotides not matched to a gene: 1. The germline V gene encodes CDR1 SEHNR and CDR2 FQNEAQ (reference sequence).

With respect to this clone: Other DNA sequences in this sample translate to the same CDR3. The genes are TRBV7-9 and TRBJ2-5; 7 nucleotides match TRBD2. The germline gives CDR1 SEHNR, CDR2 FQNEAQ (reference sequence). The length of the CDR3 is 14 residues. Losses at the gene ends were 0 bases for V and 5 bases for J; bases not matched to a gene: 3. CDR3: CASSLAGGPETQYF. CDR3 in DNA: TGTGCCAGCAGCTTAGCGGGAGGGCCTGAGACCCAGTACTTC.

The chain carries TRBV10-1 and TRBJ2-2, with a possible D match to TRBD2 (5 bases). V shed 2 bases and J shed 6 bases, with 7 bases lying between them. The CDR3 covers 13 residues. Germline CDR1 is WNHNN and CDR2 is SYGVQD (reference sequence). For the CDR3, the DNA is TGCGCCAGCAGTGAGATACTAGCCGGGGAGCTGTTTTTT. This sequence encodes CASSEILAGELFF.

The chain carries TRBV28 and TRBJ2-7, with D perhaps being TRBD1 or TRBD2 (5 bases each). Trimming removed 1 base from V and 2 bases from J, with 15 bases in between. Germline lookup yields CDR1 MDHEN and CDR2 SYDVKM. This CDR3 has 16 residues. Written as DNA, the CDR3 is TGTGCCAGCAGTTTATCGATGGGGGACGGAACCTACGAGCAGTACTTC. The encoded protein is CASSLSMGDGTYEQYF.

This clone was counted many times. V is TRBV19 and J is TRBJ1-5; no clear D gene. V lost 3 bases and J 7 bases, leaving 7 bases between the germline ends. Germline CDR1 LNHDA, CDR2 SQIVND (reference sequence). There are 12 residues in the CDR3. The CDR3 protein is CASSIQLQPQHF. CDR3 DNA: TGTGCCAGTAGTATTCAGCTACAGCCCCAGCATTTT.

J is TRBJ1-1 and V is TRBV7-9; D is possibly TRBD1 (6 bases). Trimming left V 5 bases short and J 3 bases short, with 28 bases between. The CDR3 length is 19 residues. Germline-derived CDR1 and CDR2 are SEHNR and FQNEAQ (reference sequence). CDR3 in DNA: TGTGCCAGCAGCCCACCCCTTAAAGGGGGGGCGCGGAATTACACTGAAGCTTTCTTT. The encoded protein is CASSPPLKGGARNYTEAFF.

This clone was counted only a few times. The chain joins TRBV4-2 to TRBJ2-3, with D perhaps matching TRBD2 (7 bases). The germline gives CDR1 LGHNA, CDR2 YNFKEQ. The CDR3 runs 18 residues. With 1 base removed from V and 2 bases from J, the gap between germline ends came to 19 bases. The chain's CDR3 is CASSQVGGTSVYTDTQYF. The CDR3 nucleotides read TGTGCCAGCAGCCAAGTAGGGGGTACTAGCGTATACACAGATACGCAGTATTTT.

Details on this clone: This sample includes further DNA sequences coding for the same CDR3. The V call is TRBV11-2, the J call TRBJ1-2; TRBD1 is a possible D gene (5 bases). The CDR3 has 15 residues. V shed 1 base and J shed 3 bases, with 12 bases lying between them. Per the germline V gene, CDR1 is SGHAT and CDR2 is FQNNGV. The CDR3: CASSLGGGRDYGYTF. In DNA form, the CDR3 reads TGTGCCAGCAGCTTAGGGGGCGGGAGGGACTATGGCTACACCTTC.

This chain links TRBV5-1 with TRBJ2-3; the match to TRBD2 covers 11 bases. Germline CDR1 reads SGHRS; CDR2 reads YFSETQ. This CDR3 is built from 18 residues. J gave up 2 bases and V 1 base, and 9 bases lay outside the gene matches. Written as DNA, the CDR3 is TGCGCCAGCAGCTTGAACACCGGGACTAGCGGATACACAGATACGCAGTATTTT. Translating it yields CASSLNTGTSGYTDTQYF.

This clone was picked up many times. This rearrangement joins TRBV28 to TRBJ1-4; D call uncertain. The germline V gene has CDR1 MDHEN and CDR2 SYDVKM. The CDR3 runs to 14 residues. V lost 5 bases and J lost 4, with 11 bases in between. CDR3 nucleotide sequence: TGTGCCAGCAGTCACCATCTGAGTAATGAAAAACTGTTTTTT. Protein product: CASSHHLSNEKLFF.

The chain combines TRBV15 with TRBJ2-2; 8 nucleotides match TRBD2. The CDR3 contains 17 residues. Germline CDR1 and CDR2: LNHNV and YYDKDF (reference sequence). After removal of 1 base from V and 1 base from J, the junction contained 5 bases not matched to a gene. This CDR3 reads CATSRVPGGGNTGELFF. The CDR3, as DNA: TGTGCCACCAGCAGAGTCCCCGGGGGGGGGAACACCGGGGAGCTGTTTTTT.

V and J are TRBV5-1 and TRBJ2-1; a weak D match, TRBD1 (6 bases). The CDR3 is 16 residues long. The germline CDR1 and CDR2 sequences are SGHRS and YFSETQ. V was shortened by 0 bases and J by 8 bases, with 18 bases between the two germline ends. This CDR3 is CASSLDGQGTSYEQFF. CDR3 in DNA: TGCGCCAGCAGCTTGGATGGGCAGGGGACCTCTTATGAGCAGTTCTTC.

The chain links TRBV28 to TRBJ1-5; unclear D gene. Trimming took off 5 bases at V and 4 bases at J, with 9 bases between the two ends. The CDR3 length is 13 residues. Germline V gene data show CDR1 as MDHEN and CDR2 as SYDVKM. This CDR3 reads CASSVPENQPQHF. The CDR3 bases are TGTGCCAGCAGTGTCCCAGAAAATCAGCCCCAGCATTTT.

CDR3 nucleotides: TGTGCCAGCAGCCCGGGCTGGGAGACCCAGTACTTC. This gives the protein CASSPGWETQYF. This chain links TRBV7-9 with TRBJ2-5; D uncertain. CDR1 and CDR2 from the germline V gene are SEHNR and FQNEAQ (reference sequence). V was shortened by 5 bases and J by 5 bases, with 9 bases between the two germline ends. This CDR3 contains 12 residues.

V is TRBV4-1 and J is TRBJ2-2, with 7 bases matching TRBD2. V lost 1 base and J lost 1; bases outside the gene matches: 12. The CDR3 sequence is 19 residues long. From germline, CDR1 is MGHRA and CDR2 YSYEKL. CDR3 residues: CASSQAVGGGSRNTGELFF. The CDR3, as DNA: TGCGCCAGCAGCCAAGCGGTAGGAGGCGGGAGCCGGAACACCGGGGAGCTGTTTTTT.

The chain has TRBV5-1 and TRBJ2-5; maybe TRBD2 (6 bases). This CDR3 has 14 residues. Trimming took 5 bases from V and 5 from J, leaving 16 bases between them. Germline CDR1 SGHRS, CDR2 YFSETQ. The CDR3 loop reads CASRGGEDGETQYF. CDR3 coding DNA: TGCGCCAGCAGGGGGGGTGAGGATGGTGAGACCCAGTACTTC.

This clone was detected only a few times. This chain uses TRBV5-1 with TRBJ2-7; maybe TRBD1 (8 bases). V dropped 7 bases and J dropped 3 bases, with 32 bases sitting between them. In germline, CDR1 is SGHRS, CDR2 YFSETQ. The CDR3 is 19 amino acids. CDR3 amino acids: CASSLWTGTKAESFYEQYF. Here the CDR3 DNA reads TGCGCCAGCTCCTTGTGGACAGGGACTAAAGCAGAGAGTTTCTACGAGCAGTACTTC.

Here the CDR3 reads CASSTRRELNEKLFF. The CDR3 DNA reads as TGTGCCAGCAGCACAAGACGGGAACTCAATGAAAAACTGTTTTTT. This sequence joins TRBV9 and TRBJ1-4; unclear D gene. The CDR3 spans 15 residues. Germline V CDR1 and CDR2: SGDLS, YYNGEE. The germline V and J ends were trimmed by 4 bases and 5 bases, with 15 bases remaining between them.

The chain joins TRBV19 to TRBJ1-5; D possibly corresponds to TRBD1 (5 bases). The germline V gene has CDR1 LNHDA and CDR2 SQIVND (reference sequence). CDR3 length: 14 amino acids. V was shortened by 0 bases and J by 6 bases, with 9 bases between the two germline ends. The CDR3 bases are TGTGCCAGTAGTATAGACAGGGCTTCTCAGCCCCAGCATTTT. Encoded protein: CASSIDRASQPQHF.